This record covers a single T cell receptor beta chain. This entry belongs to a study of blood T cell repertoires in COVID-19. Original methodology: Reference gene primer amplification in the assay estimated nucleated cell counts. Profiled with immunoSEQ multiplex PCR; TCRdb holds only in-frame clones, not every one. The V and J calls and clone size come from that table; D and trimming were worked out from the DNA. The repertoire holds some 150,000 clones, with approximately 86% as singletons. This TCR was sampled from a woman aged 50 to 60 with acute or convalescent COVID-19. The source material was peripheral blood.

CDR3 sequence (DNA): TGTGCCAGCAGCCCCGGACGGGACTCCTACGAGCAGTACTTC. It codes for CASSPGRDSYEQYF. The chain employs TRBV5-6 and TRBJ2-7, with TRBD2 as a possible D gene (5 bases). V dropped 4 bases and J dropped 0 bases, with 11 bases sitting between them. The CDR3 is made up of 14 amino acids. Germline V gene sequence: CDR1 SGHDT, CDR2 YYEEEE.